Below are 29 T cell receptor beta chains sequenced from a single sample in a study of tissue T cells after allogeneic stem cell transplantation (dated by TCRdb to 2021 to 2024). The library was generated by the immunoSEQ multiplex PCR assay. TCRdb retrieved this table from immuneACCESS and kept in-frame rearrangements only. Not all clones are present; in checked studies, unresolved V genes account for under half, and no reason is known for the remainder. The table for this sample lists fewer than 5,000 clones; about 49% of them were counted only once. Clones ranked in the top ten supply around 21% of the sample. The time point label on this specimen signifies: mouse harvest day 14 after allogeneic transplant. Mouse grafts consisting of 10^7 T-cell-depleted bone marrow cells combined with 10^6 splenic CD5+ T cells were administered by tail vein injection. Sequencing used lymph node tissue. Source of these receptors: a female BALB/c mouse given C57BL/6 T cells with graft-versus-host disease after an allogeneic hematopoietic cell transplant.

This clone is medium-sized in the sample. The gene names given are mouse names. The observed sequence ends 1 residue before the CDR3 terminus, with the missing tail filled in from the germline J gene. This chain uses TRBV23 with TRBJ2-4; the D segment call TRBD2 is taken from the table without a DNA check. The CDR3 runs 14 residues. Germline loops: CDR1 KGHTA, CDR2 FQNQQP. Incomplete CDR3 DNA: TGCTCCAGCAGTCAATCGATGACTGGAAACACCTTGTAC. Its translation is CSSSQSMTGNTLY. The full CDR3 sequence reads CSSSQSMTGNTLYF.

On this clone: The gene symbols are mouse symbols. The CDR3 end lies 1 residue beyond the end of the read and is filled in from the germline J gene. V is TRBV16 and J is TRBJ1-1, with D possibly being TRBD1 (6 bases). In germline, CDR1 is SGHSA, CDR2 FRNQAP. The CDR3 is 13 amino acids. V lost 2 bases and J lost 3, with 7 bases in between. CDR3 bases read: TGTGCAAGCAGCTTAAGGGGGGACACAGAAGTCTTC. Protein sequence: CASSLRGDTEVF. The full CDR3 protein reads CASSLRGDTEVFF.

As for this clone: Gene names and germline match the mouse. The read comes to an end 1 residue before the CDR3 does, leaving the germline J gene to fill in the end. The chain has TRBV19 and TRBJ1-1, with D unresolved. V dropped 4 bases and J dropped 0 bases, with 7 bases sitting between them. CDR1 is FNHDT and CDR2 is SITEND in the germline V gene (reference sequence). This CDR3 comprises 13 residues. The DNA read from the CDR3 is TGTGCCAGCAGTGTCCATGCAAACACAGAAGTCTTC. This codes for CASSVHANTEVF. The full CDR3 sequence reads CASSVHANTEVFF.

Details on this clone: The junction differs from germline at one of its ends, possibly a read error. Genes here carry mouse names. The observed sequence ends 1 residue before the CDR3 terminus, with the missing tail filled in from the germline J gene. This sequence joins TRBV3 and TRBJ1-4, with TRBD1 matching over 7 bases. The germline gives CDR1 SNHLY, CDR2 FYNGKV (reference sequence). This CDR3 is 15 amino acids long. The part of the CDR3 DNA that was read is TGTGCCGGCAGCTTAGGAGGGGGCGCCAACGAAAGATTATTT. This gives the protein CAGSLGGGANERLF. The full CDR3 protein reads CAGSLGGGANERLFF.

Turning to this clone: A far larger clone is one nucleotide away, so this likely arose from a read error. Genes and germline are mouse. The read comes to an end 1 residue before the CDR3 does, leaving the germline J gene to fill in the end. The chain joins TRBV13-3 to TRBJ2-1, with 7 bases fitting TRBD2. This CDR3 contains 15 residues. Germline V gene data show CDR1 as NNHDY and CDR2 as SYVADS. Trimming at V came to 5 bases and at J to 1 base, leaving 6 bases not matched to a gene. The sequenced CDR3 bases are TGTGCCAGCAGGGCGGGGGGGGTAAACTATGCTGAGCAGTTC. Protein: CASRAGGVNYAEQF. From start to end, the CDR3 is CASRAGGVNYAEQFF.

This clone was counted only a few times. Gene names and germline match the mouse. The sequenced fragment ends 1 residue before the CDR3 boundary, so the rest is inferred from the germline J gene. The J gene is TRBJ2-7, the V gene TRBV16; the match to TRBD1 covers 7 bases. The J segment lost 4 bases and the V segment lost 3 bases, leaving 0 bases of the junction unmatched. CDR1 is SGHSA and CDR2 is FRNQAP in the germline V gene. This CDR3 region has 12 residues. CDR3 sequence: CASSLDRYEQYF. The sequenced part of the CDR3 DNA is TGTGCAAGCAGCTTGGACAGGTATGAACAGTAC.

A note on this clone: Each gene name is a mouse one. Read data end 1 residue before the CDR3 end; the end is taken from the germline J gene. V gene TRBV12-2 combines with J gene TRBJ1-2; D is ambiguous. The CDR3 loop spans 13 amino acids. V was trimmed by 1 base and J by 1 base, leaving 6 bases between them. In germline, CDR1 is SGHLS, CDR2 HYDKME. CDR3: CASSLGRNSDYTF. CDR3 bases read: TGTGCCAGCTCTCTGGGCAGAAACTCCGACTACACC.

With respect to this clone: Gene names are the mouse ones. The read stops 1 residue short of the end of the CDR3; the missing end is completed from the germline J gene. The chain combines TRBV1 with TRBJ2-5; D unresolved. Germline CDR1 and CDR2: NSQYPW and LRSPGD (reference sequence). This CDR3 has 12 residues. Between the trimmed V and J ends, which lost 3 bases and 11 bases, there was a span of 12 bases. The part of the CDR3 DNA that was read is TGCACCTGCAGTGCGGGCCAATATGACCAGTAC. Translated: CTCSAGQYDQY. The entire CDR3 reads CTCSAGQYDQYF.

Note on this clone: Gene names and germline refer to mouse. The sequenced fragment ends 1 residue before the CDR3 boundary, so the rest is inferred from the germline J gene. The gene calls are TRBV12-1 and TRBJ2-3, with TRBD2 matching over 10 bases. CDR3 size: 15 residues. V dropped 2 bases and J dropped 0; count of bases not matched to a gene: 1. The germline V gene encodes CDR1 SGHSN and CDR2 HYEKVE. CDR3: CASSPGGASAETLYF. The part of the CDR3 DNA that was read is TGTGCCAGCTCTCCTGGGGGGGCCAGTGCAGAAACGCTGTAT.

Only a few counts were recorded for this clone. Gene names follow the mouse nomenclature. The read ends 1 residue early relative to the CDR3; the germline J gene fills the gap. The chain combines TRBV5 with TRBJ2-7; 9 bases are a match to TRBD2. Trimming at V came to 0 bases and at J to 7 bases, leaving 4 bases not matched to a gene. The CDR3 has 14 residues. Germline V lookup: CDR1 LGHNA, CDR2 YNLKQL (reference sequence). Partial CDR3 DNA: TGTGCCAGCAGCCAAGACCGCTGGGGGGGGGAACAGTAC. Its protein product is CASSQDRWGGEQY. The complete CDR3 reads CASSQDRWGGEQYF.

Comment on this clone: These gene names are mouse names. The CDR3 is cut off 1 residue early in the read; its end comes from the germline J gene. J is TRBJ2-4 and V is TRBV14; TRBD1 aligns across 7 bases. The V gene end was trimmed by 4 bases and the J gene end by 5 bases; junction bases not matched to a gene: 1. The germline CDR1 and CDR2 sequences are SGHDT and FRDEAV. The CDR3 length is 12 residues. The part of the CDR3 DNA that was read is TGTGCCAGCAGTCGGGACAGAAACACCTTGTAC. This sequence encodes CASSRDRNTLY. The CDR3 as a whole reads CASSRDRNTLYF.

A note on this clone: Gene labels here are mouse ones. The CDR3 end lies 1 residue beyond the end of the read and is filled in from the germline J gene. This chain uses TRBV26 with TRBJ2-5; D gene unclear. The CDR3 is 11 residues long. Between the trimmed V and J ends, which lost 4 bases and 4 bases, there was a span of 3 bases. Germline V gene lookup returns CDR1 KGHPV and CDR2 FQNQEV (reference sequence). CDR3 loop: CASSPEDTQYF. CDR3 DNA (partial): TGTGCCAGCAGTCCAGAAGACACCCAGTAC. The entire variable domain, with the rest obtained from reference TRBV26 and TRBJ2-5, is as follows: NSKVIQTPRYLVKGQGQKAKMRCIPEKGHPVVFWYQQNKNNEFKFLINFQNQEVLQQIDMTEKRFSAECPSNSPCSLEIQSSEAGDSALYLCASSPEDTQYFGPGTRLLVL.

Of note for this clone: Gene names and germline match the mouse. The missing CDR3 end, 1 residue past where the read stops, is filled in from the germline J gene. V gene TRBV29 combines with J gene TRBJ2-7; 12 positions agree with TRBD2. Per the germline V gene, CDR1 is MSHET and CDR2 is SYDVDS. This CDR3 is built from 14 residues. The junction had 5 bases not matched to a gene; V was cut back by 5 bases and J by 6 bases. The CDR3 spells CASSPGTGGREQYF. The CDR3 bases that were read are TGTGCTAGCAGTCCCGGGACTGGGGGGCGTGAACAGTAC.

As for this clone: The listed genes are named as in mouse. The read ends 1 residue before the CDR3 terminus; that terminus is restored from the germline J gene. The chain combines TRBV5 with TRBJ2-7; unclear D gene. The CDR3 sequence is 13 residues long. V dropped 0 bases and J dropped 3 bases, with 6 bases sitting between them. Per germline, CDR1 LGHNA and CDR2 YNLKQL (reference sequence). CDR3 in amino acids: CASSQDGGYEQYF. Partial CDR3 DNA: TGTGCCAGCAGCCAAGATGGCGGCTATGAACAGTAC.

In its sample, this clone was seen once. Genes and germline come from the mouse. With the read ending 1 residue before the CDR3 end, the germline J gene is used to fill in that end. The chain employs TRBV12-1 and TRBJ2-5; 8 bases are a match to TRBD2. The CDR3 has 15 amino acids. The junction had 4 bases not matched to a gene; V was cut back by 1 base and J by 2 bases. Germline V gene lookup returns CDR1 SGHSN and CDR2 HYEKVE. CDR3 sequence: CASSLGGRPQDTQYF. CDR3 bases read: TGTGCCAGCTCTCTGGGGGGGCGCCCCCAAGACACCCAGTAC.

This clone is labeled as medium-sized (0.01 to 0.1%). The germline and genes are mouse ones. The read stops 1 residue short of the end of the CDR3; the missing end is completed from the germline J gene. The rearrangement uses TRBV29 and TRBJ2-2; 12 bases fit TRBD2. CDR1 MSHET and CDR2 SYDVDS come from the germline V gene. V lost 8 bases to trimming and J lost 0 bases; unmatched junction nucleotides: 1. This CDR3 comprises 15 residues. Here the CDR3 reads CASGLGGSNTGQLYF. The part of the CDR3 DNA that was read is TGTGCTAGCGGACTGGGGGGGTCAAACACCGGGCAGCTCTAC. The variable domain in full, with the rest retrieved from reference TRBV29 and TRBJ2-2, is DMKVTQMPRYLIKRMGENVLLECGQDMSHETMYWYRQDPGLGLQLIYISYDVDSNSEGDIPKGYRVSRKKREHFSLILDSAKTNQTSVYFCASGLGGSNTGQLYFGEGSKLTVL.

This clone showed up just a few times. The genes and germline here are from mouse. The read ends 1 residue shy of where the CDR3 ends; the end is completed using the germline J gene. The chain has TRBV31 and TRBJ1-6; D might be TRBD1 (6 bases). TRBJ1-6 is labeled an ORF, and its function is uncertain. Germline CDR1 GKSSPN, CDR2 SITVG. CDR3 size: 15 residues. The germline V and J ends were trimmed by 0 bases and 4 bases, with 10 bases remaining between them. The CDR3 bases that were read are TGTGCCTGGAGTCTAGGGGGGTGGTATAATTCGCCCCTCTAC. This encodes CAWSLGGWYNSPLY. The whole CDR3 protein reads CAWSLGGWYNSPLYF.

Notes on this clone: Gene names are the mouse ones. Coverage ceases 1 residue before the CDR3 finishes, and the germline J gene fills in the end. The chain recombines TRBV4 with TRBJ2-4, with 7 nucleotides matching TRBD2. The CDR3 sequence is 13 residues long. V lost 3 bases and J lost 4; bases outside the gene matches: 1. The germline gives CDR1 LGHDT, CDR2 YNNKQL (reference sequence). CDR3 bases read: TGTGCCAGCAGCTATCTGGGGGAAAACACCTTGTAC. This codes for CASSYLGENTLY. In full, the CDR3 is CASSYLGENTLYF.

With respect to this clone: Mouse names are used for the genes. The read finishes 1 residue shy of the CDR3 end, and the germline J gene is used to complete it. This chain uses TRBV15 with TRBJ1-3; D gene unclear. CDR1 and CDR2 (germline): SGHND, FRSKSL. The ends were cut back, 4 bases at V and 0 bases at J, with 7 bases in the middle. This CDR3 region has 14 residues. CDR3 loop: CASSSGNSGNTLYF. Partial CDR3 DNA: TGTGCCAGCAGTTCCGGAAATTCTGGAAATACGCTCTAT.

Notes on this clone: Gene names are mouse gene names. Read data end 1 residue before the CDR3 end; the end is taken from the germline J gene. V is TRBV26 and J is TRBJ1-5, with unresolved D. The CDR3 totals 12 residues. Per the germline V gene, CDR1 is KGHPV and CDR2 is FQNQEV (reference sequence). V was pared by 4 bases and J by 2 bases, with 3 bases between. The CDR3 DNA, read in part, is TGTGCCAGCAGTCGGGACAACCAGGCTCCGCTT. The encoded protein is CASSRDNQAPL. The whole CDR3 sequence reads CASSRDNQAPLF.

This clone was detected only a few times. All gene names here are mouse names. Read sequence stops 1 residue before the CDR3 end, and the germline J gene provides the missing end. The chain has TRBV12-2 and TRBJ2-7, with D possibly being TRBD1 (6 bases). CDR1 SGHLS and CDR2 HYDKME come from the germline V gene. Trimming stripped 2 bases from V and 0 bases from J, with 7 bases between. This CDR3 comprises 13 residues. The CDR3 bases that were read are TGTGCCAGCTCTCGGGACAACTCCTATGAACAGTAC. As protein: CASSRDNSYEQY. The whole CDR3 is CASSRDNSYEQYF.

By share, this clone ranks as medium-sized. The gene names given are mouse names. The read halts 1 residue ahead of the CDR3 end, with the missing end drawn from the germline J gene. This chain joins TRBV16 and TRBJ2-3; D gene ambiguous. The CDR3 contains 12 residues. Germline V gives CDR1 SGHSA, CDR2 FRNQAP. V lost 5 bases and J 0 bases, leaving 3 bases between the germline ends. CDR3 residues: CASSPSAETLYF. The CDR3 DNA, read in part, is TGTGCAAGCAGCCCTAGTGCAGAAACGCTGTAT.

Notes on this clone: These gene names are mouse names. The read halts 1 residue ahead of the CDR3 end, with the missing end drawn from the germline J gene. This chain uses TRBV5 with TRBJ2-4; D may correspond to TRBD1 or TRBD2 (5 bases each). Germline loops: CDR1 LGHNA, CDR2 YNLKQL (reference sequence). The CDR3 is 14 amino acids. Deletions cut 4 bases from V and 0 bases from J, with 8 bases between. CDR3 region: CASSPRDSQNTLYF. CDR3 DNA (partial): TGTGCCAGCAGCCCCCGGGACAGTCAAAACACCTTGTAC.

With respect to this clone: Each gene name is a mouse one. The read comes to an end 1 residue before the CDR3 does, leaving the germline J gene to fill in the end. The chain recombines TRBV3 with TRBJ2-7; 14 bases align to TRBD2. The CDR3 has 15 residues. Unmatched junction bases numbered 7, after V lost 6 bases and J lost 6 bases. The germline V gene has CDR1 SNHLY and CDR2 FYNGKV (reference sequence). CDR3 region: CASRRDWGGALEQYF. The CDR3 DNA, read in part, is TGTGCCAGCAGGCGGGACTGGGGGGGCGCGCTTGAACAGTAC. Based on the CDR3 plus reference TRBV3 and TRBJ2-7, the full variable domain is GPKVLQIPSHQIIDMGQMVTLNCDPVSNHLYFYWYKQILGQQMEFLVNFYNGKVMEKSKLFKDQFSVERPDGSYFTLKIQPTALEDSAVYFCASRRDWGGALEQYFGPGTRLTVL.

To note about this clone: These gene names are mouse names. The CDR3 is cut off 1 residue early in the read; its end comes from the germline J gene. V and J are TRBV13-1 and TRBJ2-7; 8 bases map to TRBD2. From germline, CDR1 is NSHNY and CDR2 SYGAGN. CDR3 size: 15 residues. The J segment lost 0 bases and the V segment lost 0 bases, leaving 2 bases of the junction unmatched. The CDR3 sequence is CASSDGLGFSYEQYF. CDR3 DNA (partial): TGTGCCAGCAGTGATGGACTGGGGTTCTCCTATGAACAGTAC.

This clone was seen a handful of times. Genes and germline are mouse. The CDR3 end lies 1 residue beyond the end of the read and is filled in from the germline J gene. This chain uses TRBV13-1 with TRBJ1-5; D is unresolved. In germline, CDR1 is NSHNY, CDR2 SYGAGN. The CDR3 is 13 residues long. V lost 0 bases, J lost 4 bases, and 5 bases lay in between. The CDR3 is CASSDDQNQAPLF. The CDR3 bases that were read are TGTGCCAGCAGTGATGACCAAAACCAGGCTCCGCTT.

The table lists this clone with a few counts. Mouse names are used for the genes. The sequenced part of the CDR3 DNA is TGTGCCAGCTCTCTGGCCAGGGGGCAAGACACCCAGTAC. Its translation is CASSLARGQDTQY. The entire CDR3 sequence reads CASSLARGQDTQYF. The V and J genes are TRBV12-2 and TRBJ2-5, with TRBD1 identical over 7 bases. The CDR3 is cut off 1 residue early in the read; its end comes from the germline J gene. After removal of 1 base from V and 3 bases from J, the junction contained 3 bases not matched to a gene. CDR1 is SGHLS and CDR2 is HYDKME in the germline V gene. The CDR3 has 14 residues. Looking up the rest from reference TRBV12-2 and TRBJ2-5 gives the full variable domain: NSGVVQSPRYIIKGKGERSILKCIPISGHLSVAWYQQTQGQELKFFIQHYDKMERDKGNLPSRFSVQQFDDYHSEMNMSALELEDSAVYFCASSLARGQDTQYFGPGTRLLVL.

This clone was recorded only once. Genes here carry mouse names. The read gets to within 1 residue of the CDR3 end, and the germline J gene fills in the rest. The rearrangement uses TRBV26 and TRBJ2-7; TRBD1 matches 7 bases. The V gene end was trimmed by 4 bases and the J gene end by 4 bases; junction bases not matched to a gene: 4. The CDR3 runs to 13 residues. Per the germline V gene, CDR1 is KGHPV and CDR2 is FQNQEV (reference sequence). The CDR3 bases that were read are TGTGCCAGCAGTCGGGGACAGCCTTATGAACAGTAC. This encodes CASSRGQPYEQY. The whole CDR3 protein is CASSRGQPYEQYF.

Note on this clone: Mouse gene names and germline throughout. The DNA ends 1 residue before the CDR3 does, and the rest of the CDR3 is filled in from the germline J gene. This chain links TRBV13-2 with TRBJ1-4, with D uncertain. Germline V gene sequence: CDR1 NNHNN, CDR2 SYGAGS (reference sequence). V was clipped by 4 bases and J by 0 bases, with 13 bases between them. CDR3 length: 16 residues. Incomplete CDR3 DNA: TGTGCCAGCGGTCCCCCGGAGGGATTTTCCAACGAAAGATTATTT. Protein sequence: CASGPPEGFSNERLF. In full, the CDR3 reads CASGPPEGFSNERLFF.